Reported below is one T cell receptor beta chain. Its antigen remains unknown. Clones were sequenced by immunoSEQ multiplex PCR, and TCRdb holds only the in-frame ones, with some missing. This sample has under 2.5 million clones; around 93% occur once, and the top ten carry 0.37%. Per germline, CDR1 SGDLS and CDR2 YYNGEE. Trimming cost V 4 bases and J 5 bases; bases outside gene matches: 4. This CDR3 region has 15 residues. The data were taken from a study of shared clonotypes between healthy human individuals. Study-wide findings and caveats: It was only blood that was sampled, and tissue repertoires likely differ.

Nashville, Tennessee was home to all donors, who were Caucasian adults. Source material: naive CD4+ T cells from PBMCs. Subset indicated: CD45RA+ positively selected. This TCR came from a man aged 18 to 30 in good health. Some clones in this sample may be carry-over from other donors' samples. The chain couples TRBV9 to TRBJ2-5; 14 bases align to TRBD2. Written as DNA, the CDR3 is TGTGCCAGCAGCCCCCGACTAGCGGGAGGGGAGACCCAGTACTTC. Translated: CASSPRLAGGETQYF.